These 18 T cell receptor beta chains share one sample of origin, sequenced in a study of cytotoxic CD8 clonotypes in ibrutinib-treated CLL (dated by TCRdb to 2020 to 2023). The receptor library was made with the immunoSEQ multiplex PCR assay. Imported from immuneACCESS, the table was reduced by TCRdb to in-frame sequences with V and J called. These copies leave out some clones; in studies compared against another copy, an unresolved V gene accounts for under half, and the cause of the remainder is not known. The sample table lists approximately 53,000 clones, around 78% of them with a count of one. The biggest ten clones account for roughly 22% of the sample. In light of the paper, this sample's time point label describes: approximately 25 months on ibrutinib. Specimen: PBMCs, collected after 24 months of ibrutinib treatment. The receptors were sampled from a human donor with chronic lymphocytic leukemia.

By sample share, this clone is medium-sized. The rearrangement uses TRBV27 and TRBJ2-7; 9 nucleotides match TRBD1. The CDR3 covers 16 residues. V lost 5 bases, J lost 2 bases, and 10 bases stayed unmatched. In germline, CDR1 is MNHEY, CDR2 SMNVEV (reference sequence). CDR3 sequence: CASSRTMDRGTYEQYF. The CDR3 DNA reads TGTGCCAGCAGTAGGACCATGGACAGGGGAACCTACGAGCAGTACTTC.

This chain uses TRBV6-1 with TRBJ1-4; a weak D match, TRBD1 (5 bases). The CDR3 is 14 amino acids. CDR1 is MNHNS, CDR2 SASEGT, per germline. The V end was cut by 1 base, the J end by 4 bases, with 7 bases between. In DNA, the CDR3 is TGTGCCAGCAGTGAAGGGGGGAGTAATGAAAAACTGTTTTTT. This gives the protein CASSEGGSNEKLFF.

V gene TRBV7-2 combines with J gene TRBJ2-1, with 7 bases aligning to TRBD2. With 5 bases clipped from V and 9 bases from J, the junction kept 16 bases outside the gene matches. Germline V CDR1 and CDR2: SGHTA, FQGNSA. The CDR3 loop spans 16 amino acids. The CDR3, as DNA: TGTGCCAGCAGCGCAAGCGGGACCGCTAAATGGGGTGAGCAGTTCTTC. It yields the protein CASSASGTAKWGEQFF.

This clone has a single count. The chain combines TRBV7-2 with TRBJ2-1, with 10 positions matching TRBD1. J was trimmed by 5 bases and V by 5 bases; bases with no gene match: 9. The CDR3 covers 16 residues. Looked up from germline, CDR1 is SGHTA and CDR2 is FQGNSA. CDR3 sequence reads: CASSGRGQGFNNEQFF. CDR3 bases: TGTGCCAGCAGCGGGCGGGGACAGGGGTTTAACAATGAGCAGTTCTTC.

V gene TRBV28 combines with J gene TRBJ1-5, with 8 bases lining up with TRBD1. This CDR3 region has 15 residues. V was clipped by 6 bases and J by 4 bases; unmatched bases: 8. Germline CDR1 and CDR2: MDHEN and SYDVKM. CDR3 protein: CASSHGDRMNQPQHF. CDR3 nucleotide sequence: TGTGCCAGCAGCCACGGGGACAGGATGAATCAGCCCCAGCATTTT.

This clone was recorded a few times. The gene calls are TRBV7-2 and TRBJ2-1; 9 bases align to TRBD2. The CDR3 is 14 amino acids. The V gene's germline CDR1 is SGHTA and CDR2 FQGNSA. Trimming at V came to 8 bases and at J to 10 bases, leaving 12 bases not matched to a gene. For the CDR3, the DNA is TGTGCCAGCGGCATGCTAGCGGGAACGATAGAGCAGTTCTTC. Translated, it gives CASGMLAGTIEQFF.

The chain uses TRBV6-1 and TRBJ1-5, with D uncertain. Germline-derived CDR1 and CDR2 are MNHNS and SASEGT. V lost 7 bases to trimming and J lost 4 bases, with 11 bases between them. The CDR3 has 13 amino acids. This CDR3 is CASTRDGNQPQHF. As DNA, the CDR3 is TGTGCCAGCACCCGGGATGGGAATCAGCCCCAGCATTTT.

The chain carries TRBV11-2 and TRBJ2-2; no firm D call. The V gene lost 2 bases and the J gene lost 6 bases, with 1 base spanning the gap. Germline assignment: CDR1 SGHAT and CDR2 FQNNGV. This CDR3 is 11 amino acids long. This chain's CDR3 is CASSLSGELFF. CDR3 nucleotide sequence: TGTGCCAGCAGCTTATCCGGGGAGCTGTTTTTT. The full variable domain, rest sourced from reference TRBV11-2 and TRBJ2-2, is EAGVAQSPRYKIIEKRQSVAFWCNPISGHATLYWYQQILGQGPKLLIQFQNNGVVDDSQLPKDRFSAERLKGVDSTLKIQPAKLEDSAVYLCASSLSGELFFGEGSRLTVL.

This clone was found once. The rearrangement joins TRBV28 to TRBJ2-1, with 7 bases matching TRBD2. Trimming removed 6 bases from V and 4 bases from J; junction bases left unmatched: 6. The germline V gene encodes CDR1 MDHEN and CDR2 SYDVKM. This CDR3 is built from 14 residues. In DNA, the CDR3 is TGTGCCAGCAGGAATCCGGGAGGATACAATGAGCAGTTCTTC. Translation: CASRNPGGYNEQFF.

This chain links TRBV14 with TRBJ2-2; a possible D gene is TRBD2 (6 bases). The CDR3 loop spans 14 amino acids. Germline CDR1 reads SGHDN; CDR2 reads FVKESK. The ends were cut back, 4 bases at V and 5 bases at J, with 11 bases in the middle. This chain's CDR3 is CASSRYLATGELFF. The CDR3 DNA reads as TGTGCCAGCAGCCGTTATCTAGCGACCGGGGAGCTGTTTTTT.

This clone appeared a few times. V and J are TRBV6-6 and TRBJ2-7, with a tentative D call TRBD2 (5 bases). With 4 bases removed from V and 0 bases from J, the gap between germline ends came to 13 bases. This CDR3 is built from 15 residues. In germline, CDR1 is MNHNY, CDR2 SVGAGI (reference sequence). Here the CDR3 reads CASSSPGKSSYEQYF. The CDR3 DNA sequence: TGTGCCAGCAGTTCACCGGGAAAAAGCTCCTACGAGCAGTACTTC.

J is TRBJ1-1 and V is TRBV5-1; weak D call: TRBD1 (5 bases). CDR1 and CDR2 from the germline V gene are SGHRS and YFSETQ. The CDR3 has 15 residues. V lost 4 bases to trimming and J lost 5 bases, with 18 bases between them. The CDR3 bases are TGCGCCAGCAGCCAGTCGAGGGGCTATCAGACTGAAGCTTTCTTT. Translation gives CASSQSRGYQTEAFF.

CDR3 protein: CASSLAGNGELFF. In nucleotides, the CDR3 is TGCGCCAGCAGCTTGGCAGGGAACGGGGAGCTGTTTTTT. The chain has TRBV5-1 and TRBJ2-2; D perhaps matches TRBD1 (5 bases). The ends were cut back, 0 bases at V and 7 bases at J, with 7 bases in the middle. The V gene's germline CDR1 is SGHRS and CDR2 YFSETQ. The CDR3 runs to 13 residues.

This clone appeared a few times. CDR3 sequence reads: CASRDGTYSNQPQHF. CDR3 in DNA: TGTGCCAGCAGGGACGGAACATATAGCAATCAGCCCCAGCATTTT. This rearrangement joins TRBV2 to TRBJ1-5; D is undetermined. Trimming removed 6 bases at V and 0 bases at J, with 12 bases between. CDR1 is SNHLY and CDR2 is FYNNEI in the germline V gene. The CDR3 is made up of 15 amino acids. Using reference TRBV2 and TRBJ1-5 for the parts outside the CDR3, the full variable domain is EPEVTQTPSHQVTQMGQEVILRCVPISNHLYFYWYRQILGQKVEFLVSFYNNEISEKSEIFDDQFSVERPDGSNFTLKIRSTKLEDSAMYFCASRDGTYSNQPQHFGDGTRLSIL.

This rearrangement joins TRBV27 to TRBJ2-1; the match to TRBD1 covers 9 bases. With V trimmed by 7 bases and J by 2 bases, 6 bases remained unmatched. The CDR3 runs to 15 residues. CDR1 and CDR2 (germline): MNHEY, SMNVEV (reference sequence). The CDR3 DNA reads as TGTGCCAGCAAACGACAGGGGGTGACCTACAATGAGCAGTTCTTC. Translation: CASKRQGVTYNEQFF.

The chain uses TRBV11-2 and TRBJ2-2; 12 nucleotides line up with TRBD2. CDR3 length: 15 amino acids. Germline CDR1 reads SGHAT; CDR2 reads FQNNGV. The J segment lost 4 bases and the V segment lost 8 bases, leaving 5 bases of the junction unmatched. CDR3 sequence reads: CASRGLAGSTGELFF. As DNA, the CDR3 is TGTGCCAGCCGCGGACTAGCGGGAAGCACCGGGGAGCTGTTTTTT. Based on the CDR3 plus reference TRBV11-2 and TRBJ2-2, the full variable domain is EAGVAQSPRYKIIEKRQSVAFWCNPISGHATLYWYQQILGQGPKLLIQFQNNGVVDDSQLPKDRFSAERLKGVDSTLKIQPAKLEDSAVYLCASRGLAGSTGELFFGEGSRLTVL.

This rearrangement joins TRBV7-2 to TRBJ1-5; D may be TRBD1 (5 bases). Per germline, CDR1 SGHTA and CDR2 FQGNSA. This CDR3 has 13 amino acids. V lost 2 bases and J 11 bases, leaving 13 bases between the germline ends. The CDR3 nucleotides read TGTGCCAGCAGCTTACAACAGGAGGGCTCCCAGCATTTT. It is translated as CASSLQQEGSQHF.

J is TRBJ2-1 and V is TRBV15; the match to TRBD2 covers 7 bases. Trimming at V came to 3 bases and at J to 3 bases, leaving 8 bases not matched to a gene. Germline V gives CDR1 LNHNV, CDR2 YYDKDF (reference sequence). CDR3 length: 16 residues. The CDR3 nucleotides read TGTGCCACCAGCAGTGGTTCGGGCGGGAGCTACAATGAGCAGTTCTTC. This translates into CATSSGSGGSYNEQFF.